The clone carrying this TCR beta chain occurred a few times. Enrolled through a virtual design, the participants were between roughly 18 and 100 years of age and came from under 25 US areas. The V gene end was trimmed by 4 bases and the J gene end by 10 bases; junction bases not matched to a gene: 7. This CDR3 spans 15 amino acids. Germline V lookup: CDR1 LNHDA, CDR2 SQIVND (reference sequence). Profiled with immunoSEQ multiplex PCR; TCRdb holds only in-frame clones, not every one. Counted here are about 280,000 clones, approximately 82% occurring once; the ten biggest clones make up over 4%. The data originate from a study of blood T cell repertoires in COVID-19. Study at large: The United States, Italy and Spain provided the acute and convalescent COVID-19 samples. PBMCs, B-cell-depleted T cells, or T cells provided the cDNA or gDNA that made up the material.

This chain uses TRBV19 with TRBJ1-6, with 10 positions matching TRBD1. The source of this sequence is a man aged 35 to 55 who had been exposed to COVID-19. The sample consisted of PBMCs or T cells enriched from blood (not recorded which). The CDR3 sequence: CASSTLTGGASPLHF. The CDR3 DNA reads as TGTGCCAGTAGTACCCTGACAGGGGGCGCGTCACCCCTCCACTTT.